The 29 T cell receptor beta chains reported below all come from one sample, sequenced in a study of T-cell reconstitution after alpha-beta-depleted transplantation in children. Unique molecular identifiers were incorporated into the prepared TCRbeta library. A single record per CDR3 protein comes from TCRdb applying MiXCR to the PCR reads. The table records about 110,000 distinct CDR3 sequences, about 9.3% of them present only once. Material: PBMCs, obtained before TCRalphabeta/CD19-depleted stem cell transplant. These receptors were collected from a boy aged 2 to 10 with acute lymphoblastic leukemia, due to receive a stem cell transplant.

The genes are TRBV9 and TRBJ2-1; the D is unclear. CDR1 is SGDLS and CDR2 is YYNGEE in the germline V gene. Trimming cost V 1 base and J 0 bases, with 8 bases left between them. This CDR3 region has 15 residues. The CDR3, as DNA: TGTGCCAGCAGCGTACAATCGACCTCCTACAATGAGCAGTTCTTC. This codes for CASSVQSTSYNEQFF.

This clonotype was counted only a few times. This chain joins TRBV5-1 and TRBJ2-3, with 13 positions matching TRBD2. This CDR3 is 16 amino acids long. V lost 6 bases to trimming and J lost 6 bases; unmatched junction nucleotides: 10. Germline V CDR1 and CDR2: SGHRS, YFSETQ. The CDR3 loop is CASNPLAGGRDDTQYF. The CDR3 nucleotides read TGCGCCAGCAACCCACTAGCGGGAGGGCGTGATGATACGCAGTATTTT.

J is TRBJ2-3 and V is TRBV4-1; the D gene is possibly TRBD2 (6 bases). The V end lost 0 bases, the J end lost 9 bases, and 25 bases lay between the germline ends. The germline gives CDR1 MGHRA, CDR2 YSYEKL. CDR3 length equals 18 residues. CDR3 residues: CASSQESLAAVRHSTQYF. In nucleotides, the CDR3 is TGCGCCAGCAGCCAAGAATCATTAGCGGCCGTGAGGCACAGCACGCAGTATTTT.

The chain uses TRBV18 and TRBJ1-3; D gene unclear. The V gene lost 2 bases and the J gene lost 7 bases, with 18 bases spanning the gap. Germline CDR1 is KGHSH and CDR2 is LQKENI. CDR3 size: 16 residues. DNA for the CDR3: TGTGCCAGCTCACCAAACCTAGGGAGTGTGGCGAACACCATATATTTT. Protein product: CASSPNLGSVANTIYF.

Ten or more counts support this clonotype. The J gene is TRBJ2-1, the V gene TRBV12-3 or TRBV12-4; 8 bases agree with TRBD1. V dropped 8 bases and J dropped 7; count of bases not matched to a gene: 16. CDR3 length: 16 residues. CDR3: CASALPGQAQLNEQFF. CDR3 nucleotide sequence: TGTGCCAGCGCTTTACCGGGACAGGCCCAATTGAATGAGCAGTTCTTC.

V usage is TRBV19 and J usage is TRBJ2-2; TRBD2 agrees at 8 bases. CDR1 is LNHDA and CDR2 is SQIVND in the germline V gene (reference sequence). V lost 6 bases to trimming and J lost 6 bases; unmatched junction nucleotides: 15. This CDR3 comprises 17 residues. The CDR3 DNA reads TGTGCCAGTAGCCGAAATCCGGGACTAGAAAGTTCCGGGGAGCTGTTTTTT. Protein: CASSRNPGLESSGELFF.

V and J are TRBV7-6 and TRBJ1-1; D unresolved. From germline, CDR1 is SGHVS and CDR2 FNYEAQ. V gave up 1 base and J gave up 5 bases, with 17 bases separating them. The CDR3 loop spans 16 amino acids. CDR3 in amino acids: CASSLVTAGWETEAFF. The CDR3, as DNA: TGTGCCAGCAGCTTAGTTACGGCAGGCTGGGAGACTGAAGCTTTCTTT. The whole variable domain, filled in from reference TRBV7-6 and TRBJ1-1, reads GAGVSQSPRYKVTKRGQDVALRCDPISGHVSLYWYRQALGQGPEFLTYFNYEAQQDKSGLPNDRFSAERPEGSISTLTIQRTEQRDSAMYRCASSLVTAGWETEAFFGQGTRLTVV.

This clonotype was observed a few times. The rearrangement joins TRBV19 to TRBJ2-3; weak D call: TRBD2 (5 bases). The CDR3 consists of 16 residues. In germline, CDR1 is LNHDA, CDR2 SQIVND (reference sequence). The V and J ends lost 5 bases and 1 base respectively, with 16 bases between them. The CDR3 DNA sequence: TGTGCCAGTAGTCCCAGAACGGGGATGGGCACAGATACGCAGTATTTT. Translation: CASSPRTGMGTDTQYF.

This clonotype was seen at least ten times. CDR3: CAISENSEIWVNEQFF. For the CDR3, the DNA is TGTGCCATCAGTGAGAATAGCGAAATCTGGGTCAATGAGCAGTTCTTC. The chain couples TRBV10-3 to TRBJ2-1; the D gene is possibly TRBD2 (5 bases). Germline lookup yields CDR1 ENHRY and CDR2 SYGVKD. There are 16 residues in the CDR3. V was cut by 2 bases and J by 6 bases, with 17 bases left in between.

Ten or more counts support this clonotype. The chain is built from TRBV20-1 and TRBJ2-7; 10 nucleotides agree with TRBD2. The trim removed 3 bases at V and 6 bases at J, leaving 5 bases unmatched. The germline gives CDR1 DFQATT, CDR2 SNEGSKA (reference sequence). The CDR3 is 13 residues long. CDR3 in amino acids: CSASTSGIPEQYF. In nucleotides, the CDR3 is TGCAGTGCTAGCACTAGCGGGATCCCCGAGCAGTACTTC.

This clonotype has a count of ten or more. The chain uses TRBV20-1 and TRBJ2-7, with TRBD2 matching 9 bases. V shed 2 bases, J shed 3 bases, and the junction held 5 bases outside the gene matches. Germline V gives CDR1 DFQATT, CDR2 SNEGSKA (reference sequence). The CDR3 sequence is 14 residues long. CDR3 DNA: TGCAGTGCTAGATGGCTAGCGGGAATCTACGAGCAGTACTTC. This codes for CSARWLAGIYEQYF.

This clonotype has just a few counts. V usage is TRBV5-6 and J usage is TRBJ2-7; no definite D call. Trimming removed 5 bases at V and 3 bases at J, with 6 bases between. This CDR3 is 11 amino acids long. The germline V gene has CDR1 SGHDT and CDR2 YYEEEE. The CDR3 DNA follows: TGTGCCAGCAGGGGTGGCTACGAGCAGTACTTC. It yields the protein CASRGGYEQYF.

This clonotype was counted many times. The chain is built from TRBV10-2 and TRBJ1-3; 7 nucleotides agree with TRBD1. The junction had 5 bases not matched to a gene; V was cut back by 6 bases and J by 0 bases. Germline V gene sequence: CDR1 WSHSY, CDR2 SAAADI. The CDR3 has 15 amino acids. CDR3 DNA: TGCGCCAGCAGCCGGGACAGTAACTCTGGAAACACCATATATTTT. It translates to CASSRDSNSGNTIYF.

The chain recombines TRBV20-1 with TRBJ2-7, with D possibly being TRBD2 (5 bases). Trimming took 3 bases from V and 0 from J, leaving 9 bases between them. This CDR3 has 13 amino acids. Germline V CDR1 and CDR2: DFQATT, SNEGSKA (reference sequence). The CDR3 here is CSARTGSSYEQYF. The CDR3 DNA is TGCAGTGCTAGGACTGGGAGCTCCTACGAGCAGTACTTC.

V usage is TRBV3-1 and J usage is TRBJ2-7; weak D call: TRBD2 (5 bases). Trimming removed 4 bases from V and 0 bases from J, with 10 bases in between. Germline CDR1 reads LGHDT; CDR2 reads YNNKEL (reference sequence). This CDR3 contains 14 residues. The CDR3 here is CASSPWGVSYEQYF. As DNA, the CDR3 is TGTGCCAGCAGCCCCTGGGGAGTCTCCTACGAGCAGTACTTC.

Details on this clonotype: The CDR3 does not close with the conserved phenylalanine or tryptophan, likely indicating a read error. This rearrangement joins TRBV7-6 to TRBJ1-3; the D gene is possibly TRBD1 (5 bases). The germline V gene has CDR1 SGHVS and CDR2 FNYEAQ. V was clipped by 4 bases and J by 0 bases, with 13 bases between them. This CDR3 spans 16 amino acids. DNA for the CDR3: TGTGCCAGCAGCTCCGGTGCGGGGGGCTCTGGAAACACCATATATTCT. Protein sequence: CASSSGAGGSGNTIYS.

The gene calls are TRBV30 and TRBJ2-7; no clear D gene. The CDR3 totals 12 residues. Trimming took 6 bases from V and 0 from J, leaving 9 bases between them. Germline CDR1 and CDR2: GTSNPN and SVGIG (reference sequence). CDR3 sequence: CACQVSSYEQYF. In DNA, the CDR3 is TGTGCCTGTCAGGTGAGCTCCTACGAGCAGTACTTC. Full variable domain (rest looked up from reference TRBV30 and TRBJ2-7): SQTIHQWPATLVQPVGSPLSLECTVEGTSNPNLYWYRQAAGRGLQLLFYSVGIGQISSEVPQNLSASRPQDRQFILSSKKLLLSDSGFYLCACQVSSYEQYFGPGTRLTVT.

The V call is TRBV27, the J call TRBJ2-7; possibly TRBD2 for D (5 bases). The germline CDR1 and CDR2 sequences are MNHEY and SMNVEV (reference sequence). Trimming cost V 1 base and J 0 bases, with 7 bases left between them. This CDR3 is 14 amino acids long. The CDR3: CASSLYGISYEQYF. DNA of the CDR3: TGTGCCAGCAGTTTATACGGGATCTCCTACGAGCAGTACTTC.

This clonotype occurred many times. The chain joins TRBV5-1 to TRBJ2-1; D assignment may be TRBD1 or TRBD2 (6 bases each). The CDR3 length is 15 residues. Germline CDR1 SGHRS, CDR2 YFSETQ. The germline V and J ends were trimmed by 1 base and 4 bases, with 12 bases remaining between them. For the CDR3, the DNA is TGCGCCAGCAGCTTGCGGGGGCCCAGGTACAATGAGCAGTTCTTC. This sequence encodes CASSLRGPRYNEQFF. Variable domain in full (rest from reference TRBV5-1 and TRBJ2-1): KAGVTQTPRYLIKTRGQQVTLSCSPISGHRSVSWYQQTPGQGLQFLFEYFSETQRNKGNFPGRFSGRQFSNSRSEMNVSTLELGDSALYLCASSLRGPRYNEQFFGPGTRLTVL.

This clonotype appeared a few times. The CDR3 sequence is CASSLDIAYEQYF. The CDR3 nucleotides read TGTGCCAGCAGTTTAGACATTGCTTACGAGCAGTACTTC. The V call is TRBV12-3 or TRBV12-4, the J call TRBJ2-7; no clear D. The CDR3 extends over 13 amino acids. The V end was cut by 1 base, the J end by 4 bases, with 8 bases between.

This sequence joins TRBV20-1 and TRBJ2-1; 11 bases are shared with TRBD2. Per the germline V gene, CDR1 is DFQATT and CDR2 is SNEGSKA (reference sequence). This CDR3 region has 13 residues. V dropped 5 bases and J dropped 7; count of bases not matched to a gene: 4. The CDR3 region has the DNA TGCAGTGCTCAATGGACTAGCGGGAATGAGCAGTTCTTC. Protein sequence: CSAQWTSGNEQFF.

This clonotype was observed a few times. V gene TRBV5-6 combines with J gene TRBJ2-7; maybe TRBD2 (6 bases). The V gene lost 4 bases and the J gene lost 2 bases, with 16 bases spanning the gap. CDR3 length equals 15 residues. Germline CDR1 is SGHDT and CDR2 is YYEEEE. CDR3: CASSEAPGGTYEQYF. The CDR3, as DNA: TGTGCCAGCAGCGAGGCCCCGGGCGGGACCTACGAGCAGTACTTC.

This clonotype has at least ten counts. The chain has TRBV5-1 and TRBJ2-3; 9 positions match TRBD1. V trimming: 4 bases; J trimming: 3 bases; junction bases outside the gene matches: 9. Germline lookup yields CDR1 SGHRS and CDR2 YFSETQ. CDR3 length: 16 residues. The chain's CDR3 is CASSPYDRGGTDTQYF. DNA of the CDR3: TGCGCCAGCAGCCCTTACGACAGGGGGGGGACAGATACGCAGTATTTT. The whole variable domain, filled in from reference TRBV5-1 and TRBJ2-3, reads KAGVTQTPRYLIKTRGQQVTLSCSPISGHRSVSWYQQTPGQGLQFLFEYFSETQRNKGNFPGRFSGRQFSNSRSEMNVSTLELGDSALYLCASSPYDRGGTDTQYFGPGTRLTVL.

The CDR3 is CASSLVRKAHQYF. DNA for the CDR3: TGTGCCAGCAGCTTGGTAAGAAAGGCCCATCAGTACTTC. This chain uses TRBV5-6 with TRBJ2-4; D is unclear. CDR1 and CDR2 from the germline V gene are SGHDT and YYEEEE. V dropped 0 bases and J dropped 12 bases, with 13 bases sitting between them. The length of the CDR3 is 13 residues. The full variable domain, with the rest looked up from reference TRBV5-6 and TRBJ2-4, is DAGVTQSPTHLIKTRGQQVTLRCSPKSGHDTVSWYQQALGQGPQFIFQYYEEEERQRGNFPDRFSGHQFPNYSSELNVNALLLGDSALYLCASSLVRKAHQYFGAGTRLSVL.

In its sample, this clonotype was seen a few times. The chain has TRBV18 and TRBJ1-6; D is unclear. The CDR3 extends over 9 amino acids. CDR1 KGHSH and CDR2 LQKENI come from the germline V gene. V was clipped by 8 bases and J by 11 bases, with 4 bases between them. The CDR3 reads CASGPPLHF. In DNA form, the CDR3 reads TGTGCCAGCGGACCACCCCTCCACTTT.

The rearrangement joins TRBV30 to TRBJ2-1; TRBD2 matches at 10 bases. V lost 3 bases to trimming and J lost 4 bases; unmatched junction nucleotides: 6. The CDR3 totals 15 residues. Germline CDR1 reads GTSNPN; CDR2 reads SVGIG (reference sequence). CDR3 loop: CAWSPGTSVYNEQFF. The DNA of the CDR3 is TGTGCCTGGAGCCCCGGGACTAGCGTTTACAATGAGCAGTTCTTC. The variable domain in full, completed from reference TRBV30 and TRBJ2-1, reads SQTIHQWPATLVQPVGSPLSLECTVEGTSNPNLYWYRQAAGRGLQLLFYSVGIGQISSEVPQNLSASRPQDRQFILSSKKLLLSDSGFYLCAWSPGTSVYNEQFFGPGTRLTVL.

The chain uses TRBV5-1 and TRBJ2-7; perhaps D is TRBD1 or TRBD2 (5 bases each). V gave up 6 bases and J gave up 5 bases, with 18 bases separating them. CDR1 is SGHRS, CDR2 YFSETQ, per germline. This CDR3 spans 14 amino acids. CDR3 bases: TGCGCCAGCACCCTCGGGGACCCTCGGGACGAGCAGTACTTC. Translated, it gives CASTLGDPRDEQYF.

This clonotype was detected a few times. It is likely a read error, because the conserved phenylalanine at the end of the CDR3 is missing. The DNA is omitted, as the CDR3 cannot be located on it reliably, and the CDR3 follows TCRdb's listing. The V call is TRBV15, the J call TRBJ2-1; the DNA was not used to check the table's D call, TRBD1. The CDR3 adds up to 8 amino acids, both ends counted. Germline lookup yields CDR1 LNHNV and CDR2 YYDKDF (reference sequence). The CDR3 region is CATLPVGD.

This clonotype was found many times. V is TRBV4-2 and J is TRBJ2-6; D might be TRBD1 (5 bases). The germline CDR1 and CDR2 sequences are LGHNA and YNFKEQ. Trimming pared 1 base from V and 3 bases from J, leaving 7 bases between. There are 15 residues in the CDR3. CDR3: CASSQVGDGANVLTF. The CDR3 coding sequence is TGTGCCAGCAGCCAAGTAGGGGATGGGGCCAACGTCCTGACTTTC.